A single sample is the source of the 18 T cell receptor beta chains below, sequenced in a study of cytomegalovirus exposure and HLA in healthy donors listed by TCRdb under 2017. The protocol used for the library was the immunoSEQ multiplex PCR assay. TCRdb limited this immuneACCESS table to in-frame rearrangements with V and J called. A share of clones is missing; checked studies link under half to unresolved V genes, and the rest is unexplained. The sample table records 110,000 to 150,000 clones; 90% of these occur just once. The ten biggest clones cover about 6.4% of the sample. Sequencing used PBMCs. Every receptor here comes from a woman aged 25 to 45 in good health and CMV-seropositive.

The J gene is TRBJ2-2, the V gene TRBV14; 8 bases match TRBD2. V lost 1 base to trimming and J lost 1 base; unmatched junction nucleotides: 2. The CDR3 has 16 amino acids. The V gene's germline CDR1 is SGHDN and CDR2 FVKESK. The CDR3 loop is CASSQVSGGNTGELFF. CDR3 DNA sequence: TGTGCCAGCAGCCAAGTCAGCGGGGGGAACACCGGGGAGCTGTTTTTT. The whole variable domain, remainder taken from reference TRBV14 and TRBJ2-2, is EAGVTQFPSHSVIEKGQTVTLRCDPISGHDNLYWYRRVMGKEIKFLLHFVKESKQDESGMPNNRFLAERTGGTYSTLKVQPAELEDSGVYFCASSQVSGGNTGELFFGEGSRLTVL.

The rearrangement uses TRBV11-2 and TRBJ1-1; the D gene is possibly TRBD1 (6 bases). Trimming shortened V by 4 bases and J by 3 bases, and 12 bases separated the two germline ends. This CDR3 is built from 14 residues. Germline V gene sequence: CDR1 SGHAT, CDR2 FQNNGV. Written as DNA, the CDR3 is TGTGCCAGCAGCTCAACGCAGGGGTACACTGAAGCTTTCTTT. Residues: CASSSTQGYTEAFF.

Here the CDR3 reads CASSLALRGRANEQFF. The CDR3 DNA is TGTGCCAGCAGCTTGGCTTTGCGGGGACGGGCCAATGAGCAGTTCTTC. The V call is TRBV5-6, the J call TRBJ2-1, with D tentatively TRBD2 (6 bases). V was shortened by 0 bases and J by 6 bases, with 16 bases between the two germline ends. The germline V gene encodes CDR1 SGHDT and CDR2 YYEEEE. The CDR3 is 16 amino acids.

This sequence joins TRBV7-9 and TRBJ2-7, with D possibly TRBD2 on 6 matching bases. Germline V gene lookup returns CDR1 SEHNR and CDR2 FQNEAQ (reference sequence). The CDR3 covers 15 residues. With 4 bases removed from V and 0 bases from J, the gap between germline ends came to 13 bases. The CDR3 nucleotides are TGTGCCAGCAGCTCCCGGGACTTTCTCTCCTACGAGCAGTACTTC. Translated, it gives CASSSRDFLSYEQYF.

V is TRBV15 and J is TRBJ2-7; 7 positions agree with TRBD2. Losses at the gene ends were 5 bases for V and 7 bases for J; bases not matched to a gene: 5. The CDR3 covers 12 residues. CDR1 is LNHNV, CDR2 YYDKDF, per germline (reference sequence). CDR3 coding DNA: TGTGCCACCAGCGGTCCCGGGAGGGAGCAGTACTTC. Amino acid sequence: CATSGPGREQYF.

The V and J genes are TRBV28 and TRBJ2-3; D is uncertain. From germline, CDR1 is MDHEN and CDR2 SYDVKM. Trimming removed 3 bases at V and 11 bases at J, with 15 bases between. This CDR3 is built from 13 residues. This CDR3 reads CASSFSDRSGQYF. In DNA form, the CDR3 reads TGTGCCAGCAGTTTCTCCGATCGGTCGGGGCAGTATTTT.

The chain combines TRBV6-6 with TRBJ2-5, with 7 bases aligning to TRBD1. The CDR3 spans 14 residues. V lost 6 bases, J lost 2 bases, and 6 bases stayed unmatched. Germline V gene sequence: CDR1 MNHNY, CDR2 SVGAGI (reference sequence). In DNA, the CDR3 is TGTGCCAGCAGCTCCGGGACAGCTCAAGAGACCCAGTACTTC. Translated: CASSSGTAQETQYF.

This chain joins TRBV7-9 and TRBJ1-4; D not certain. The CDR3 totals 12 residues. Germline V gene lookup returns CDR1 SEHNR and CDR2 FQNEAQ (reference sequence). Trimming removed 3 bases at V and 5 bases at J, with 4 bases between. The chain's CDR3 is CASSFSNEKLFF. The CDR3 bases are TGTGCCAGCAGCTTCTCCAATGAAAAACTGTTTTTT.

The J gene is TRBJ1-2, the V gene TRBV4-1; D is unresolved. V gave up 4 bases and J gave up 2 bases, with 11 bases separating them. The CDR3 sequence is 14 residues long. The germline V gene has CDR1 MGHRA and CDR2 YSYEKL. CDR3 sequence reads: CASSLSRRNYGYTF. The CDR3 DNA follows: TGCGCCAGCAGCCTATCCCGCAGGAACTATGGCTACACCTTC.

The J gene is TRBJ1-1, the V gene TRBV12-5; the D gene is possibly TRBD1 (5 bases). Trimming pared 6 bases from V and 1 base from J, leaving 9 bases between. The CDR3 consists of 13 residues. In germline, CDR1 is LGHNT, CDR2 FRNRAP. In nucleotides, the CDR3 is TGTGCTAGTGGCCTAACAGGGAACACTGAAGCTTTCTTT. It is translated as CASGLTGNTEAFF.

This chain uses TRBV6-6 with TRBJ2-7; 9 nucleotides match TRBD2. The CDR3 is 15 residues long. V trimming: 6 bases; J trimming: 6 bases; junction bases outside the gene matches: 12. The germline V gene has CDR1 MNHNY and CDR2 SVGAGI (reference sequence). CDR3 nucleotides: TGTGCCAGCAGGATGGGACTAGCTGAAGGCTCCGAGCAGTACTTC. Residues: CASRMGLAEGSEQYF.

CDR3 DNA sequence: TGTGCCAGCAGCTTTTCGGGACAAGGCACCGGGGAGCTGTTTTTT. Protein: CASSFSGQGTGELFF. The V call is TRBV7-9, the J call TRBJ2-2; TRBD1 is a possible D gene (6 bases). The V and J ends lost 3 bases and 4 bases respectively, with 12 bases between them. The germline V gene has CDR1 SEHNR and CDR2 FQNEAQ (reference sequence). CDR3 size: 15 residues. Based on the CDR3 plus reference TRBV7-9 and TRBJ2-2, the full variable domain is DTGVSQNPRHKITKRGQNVTFRCDPISEHNRLYWYRQTLGQGPEFLTYFQNEAQLEKSRLLSDRFSAERPKGSFSTLEIQRTEQGDSAMYLCASSFSGQGTGELFFGEGSRLTVL.

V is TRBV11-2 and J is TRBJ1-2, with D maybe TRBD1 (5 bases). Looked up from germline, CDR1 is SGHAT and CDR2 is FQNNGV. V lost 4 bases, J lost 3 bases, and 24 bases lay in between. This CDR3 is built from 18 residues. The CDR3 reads CASSSHLGLFSDHYGYTF. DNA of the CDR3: TGTGCCAGCAGCTCTCACTTGGGACTATTTTCAGATCACTATGGCTACACCTTC.

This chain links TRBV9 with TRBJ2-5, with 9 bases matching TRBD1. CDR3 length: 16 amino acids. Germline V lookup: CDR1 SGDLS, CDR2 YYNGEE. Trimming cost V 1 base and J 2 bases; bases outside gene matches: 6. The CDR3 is CASSVMGQGPQETQYF. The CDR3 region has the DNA TGTGCCAGCAGCGTAATGGGACAGGGCCCACAAGAGACCCAGTACTTC. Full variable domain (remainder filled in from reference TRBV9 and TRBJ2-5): DSGVTQTPKHLITATGQRVTLRCSPRSGDLSVYWYQQSLDQGLQFLIQYYNGEERAKGNILERFSAQQFPDLHSELNLSSLELGDSALYFCASSVMGQGPQETQYFGPGTRLLVL.

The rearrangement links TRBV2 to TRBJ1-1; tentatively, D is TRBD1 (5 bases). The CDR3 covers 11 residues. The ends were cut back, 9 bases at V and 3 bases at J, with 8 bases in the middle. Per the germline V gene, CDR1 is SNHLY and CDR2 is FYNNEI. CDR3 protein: CARGEDTEAFF. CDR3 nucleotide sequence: TGTGCCAGAGGGGAGGACACTGAAGCTTTCTTT.

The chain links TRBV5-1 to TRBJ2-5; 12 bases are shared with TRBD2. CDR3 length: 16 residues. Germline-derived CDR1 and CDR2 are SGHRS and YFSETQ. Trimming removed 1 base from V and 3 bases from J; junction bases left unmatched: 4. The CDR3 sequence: CASSLMASGGEETQYF. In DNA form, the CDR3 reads TGCGCCAGCAGCTTGATGGCTAGCGGGGGGGAAGAGACCCAGTACTTC.

The CDR3 spells CASSQFREDEQFF. In DNA, the CDR3 is TGCGCCAGCAGCCAGTTCCGGGAGGATGAGCAGTTCTTC. This sequence joins TRBV4-1 and TRBJ2-1; 7 bases align to TRBD2. Germline CDR1 and CDR2: MGHRA and YSYEKL. The CDR3 extends over 13 amino acids. V lost 3 bases to trimming and J lost 8 bases; unmatched junction nucleotides: 4.

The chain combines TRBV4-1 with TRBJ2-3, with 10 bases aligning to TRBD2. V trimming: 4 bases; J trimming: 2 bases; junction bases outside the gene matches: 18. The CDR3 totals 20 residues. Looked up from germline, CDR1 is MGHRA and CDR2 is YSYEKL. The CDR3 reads CASSRGTAMGLATYTDTQYF. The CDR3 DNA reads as TGCGCCAGCAGCCGGGGGACAGCAATGGGACTAGCGACCTACACAGATACGCAGTATTTT.